The following is a T cell receptor (beta chain) sequence with its context. The sample comes from a study of shared clonotypes between healthy human individuals. Germline CDR1 SEHNR, CDR2 FQNEAQ (reference sequence). V shed 5 bases and J shed 1 base, with 13 bases lying between them. This CDR3 is 15 amino acids long. Naive CD8 isolation took CD45RO-negative cells positively selected for CCR7 and excluded terminally differentiated effector memory CD45RA+ cells. Template for every sorted-subset replicate PCR totaled about 0.2 ug DNA, 25,000 to 35,000 T cell genomes. The method was immunoSEQ multiplex PCR; TCRdb's version includes in-frame clones alone and lacks a portion of them. The data hold nearly 2 million clones, with 85% to 95% observed a single time.

Sequencing was done on a sample of naive CD8+ T cells sorted from blood. This TCR came from a young man in good health. The chain employs TRBV7-9 and TRBJ2-3, with D unclear. In DNA form, the CDR3 reads TGTGCCAGCAGCCCCCAGATTTGGGGCACAGATACGCAGTATTTT. Translating it yields CASSPQIWGTDTQYF.